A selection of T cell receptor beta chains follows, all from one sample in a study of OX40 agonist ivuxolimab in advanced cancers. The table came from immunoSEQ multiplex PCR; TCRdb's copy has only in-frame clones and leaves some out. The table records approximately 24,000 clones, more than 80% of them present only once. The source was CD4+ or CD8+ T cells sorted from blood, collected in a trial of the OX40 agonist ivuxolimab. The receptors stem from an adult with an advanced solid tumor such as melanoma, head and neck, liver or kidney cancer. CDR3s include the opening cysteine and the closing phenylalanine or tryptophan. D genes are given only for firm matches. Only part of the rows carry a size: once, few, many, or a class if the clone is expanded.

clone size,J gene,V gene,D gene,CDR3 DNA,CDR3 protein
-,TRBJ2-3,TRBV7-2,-,TGTGCCAGCAGCTTGGGCTGGGGCGGCGATACGCAGTATTTT,CASSLGWGGDTQYF
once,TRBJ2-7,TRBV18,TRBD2,TGTGCCAGCTCACCCCAGCGGGGGAAATACGAGCAGTACTTC,CASSPQRGKYEQYF
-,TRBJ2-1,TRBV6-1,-,TGTGCCAGCAGACGACAGGACAATGAGCAGTTCTTC,CASRRQDNEQFF
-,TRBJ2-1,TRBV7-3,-,TGTGCCAGCAGCTTAAACCATCCCAGGGCGTCCTACAATGAGCAGTTCTTC,CASSLNHPRASYNEQFF
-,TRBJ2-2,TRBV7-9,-,TGTGCCAGCCAGGCGACTCAGACCGGGGAGCTGTTTTTT,CASQATQTGELFF
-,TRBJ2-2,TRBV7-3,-,TGTGCCAGCAGCTTAATGGGCAGGGCGAACACCGGGGAGCTGTTTTTT,CASSLMGRANTGELFF
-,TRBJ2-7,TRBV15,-,TGTGCCACCAGCAGAGATCTCCGAACCCCCCAGGCCGAGCAGTACTTC,CATSRDLRTPQAEQYF
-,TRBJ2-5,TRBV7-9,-,TGTGCCAGCAGTTTGGGGCTGGCAGACCAAGAGACCCAGTACTTC,CASSLGLADQETQYF
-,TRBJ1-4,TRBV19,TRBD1,TGTGCCAGTAGTAGGCGGACAGGGGGCCATGAAAAACTGTTTTTT,CASSRRTGGHEKLFF
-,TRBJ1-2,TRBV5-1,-,TGCGCCAGCAGGAGGACAGTCAACTATGGCTACACCTTC,CASRRTVNYGYTF
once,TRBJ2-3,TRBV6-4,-,TGTGCCAGCAGTGACTCTGGGGGGAGCACAGATACGCAGTATTTT,CASSDSGGSTDTQYF
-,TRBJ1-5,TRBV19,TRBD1,TGTGCCAGTAGTATCTTAGCTGGACAGGGGGTTTTGGGCAATCAGCCCCAGCATTTT,CASSILAGQGVLGNQPQHF
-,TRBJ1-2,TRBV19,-,TGTGCCAGTAGTATACCGGACAGATATAACCCCTATGGCTACACCTTC,CASSIPDRYNPYGYTF
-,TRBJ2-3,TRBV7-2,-,TGTGCCAGCACCCCTCCCCCCACAGGAAATACGCAGTATTTT,CASTPPPTGNTQYF
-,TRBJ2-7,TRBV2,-,TGTGCCAGCAGGGAAGGGCCCTCCTACGAGCAGTACTTC,CASREGPSYEQYF
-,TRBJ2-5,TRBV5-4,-,TGTGCCAGCAGCTTGTTTGGGGAGACCCAGTACTTC,CASSLFGETQYF
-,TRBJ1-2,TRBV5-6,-,TGTGCCAGCAGCTTGGGGCAACGCGACTTCTATGGCTACACCTTC,CASSLGQRDFYGYTF
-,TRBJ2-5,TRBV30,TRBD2,TGTGCCTGGAGTTTAGGGACTAGCGGGATGGAGACCCAGTACTTC,CAWSLGTSGMETQYF